A single sample is the source of the 19 T cell receptor beta chains below, sequenced in a study of blood T cell repertoires in COVID-19. TCRdb keeps only in-frame clones here, not all; method: immunoSEQ multiplex PCR. The table shows 65,000 or so clones, with about 81% occurring only once. Input material: peripheral blood. The receptors here all came from a man older than 75 with acute or convalescent COVID-19.

A few counts support this clone. The V call is TRBV15, the J call TRBJ1-2; 7 bases are shared with TRBD1. This CDR3 has 15 residues. Germline assignment: CDR1 LNHNV and CDR2 YYDKDF (reference sequence). V shed 0 bases and J 7 bases; nucleotides not matched to a gene: 8. The CDR3 sequence: CATSREKGARSGYTF. CDR3 bases: TGTGCCACCAGCAGAGAAAAGGGGGCACGGTCTGGCTACACCTTC.

The chain carries TRBV5-1 and TRBJ1-3; D remains unclear. CDR1 and CDR2 (germline): SGHRS, YFSETQ. Trimming removed 6 bases at V and 3 bases at J, with 13 bases between. The CDR3 loop spans 14 amino acids. The DNA of the CDR3 is TGCGCCAGCAAGCCGGAGGAGTTTGGAAACACCATATATTTT. It encodes CASKPEEFGNTIYF.

This clone was observed a handful of times. This rearrangement joins TRBV3-1 (or the pseudogene TRBV3-2) to TRBJ2-5; the match to TRBD2 covers 9 bases. V lost 3 bases, J lost 4 bases, and 15 bases stayed unmatched. The CDR3 runs 18 residues. The germline V gene has CDR1 LGHDT and CDR2 YNNKEL (reference sequence). In DNA, the CDR3 is TGTGCCAGCAGCCATCCCCGAGGGGCGGGGGGGCCAGGAGAGACCCAGTACTTC. It is translated as CASSHPRGAGGPGETQYF.

The rearrangement links TRBV7-6 to TRBJ2-7, with D perhaps TRBD1 (7 bases). Germline lookup yields CDR1 SGHVS and CDR2 FNYEAQ. CDR3 length: 16 residues. V lost 5 bases and J 0 bases, leaving 17 bases between the germline ends. CDR3 coding DNA: TGTGCCAGCAGCCCCCAGGGGGGCGGTAGCTCCTACGAGCAGTACTTC. Protein sequence: CASSPQGGGSSYEQYF.

With respect to this clone: The sample contains more than one DNA sequence encoding this CDR3. The rearrangement joins TRBV27 to TRBJ2-3, with D tentatively TRBD1 (6 bases). Germline V gives CDR1 MNHEY, CDR2 SMNVEV (reference sequence). Trimming stripped 3 bases from V and 1 base from J, with 8 bases between. The CDR3 totals 14 residues. The DNA of the CDR3 is TGTGCCAGCAGTTTTTCAGGGGGCACAGATACGCAGTATTTT. This encodes CASSFSGGTDTQYF.

The chain employs TRBV12-3 or TRBV12-4 and TRBJ1-5; D is uncertain. V lost 2 bases, J lost 5 bases, and 7 bases lay in between. CDR3 length: 13 amino acids. The CDR3 nucleotides read TGTGCCAGCAGTTTAACCCAGGATCAGCCCCAGCATTTT. Translated, it gives CASSLTQDQPQHF.

The chain couples TRBV18 to TRBJ1-2; 8 nucleotides match TRBD1. The CDR3 totals 17 residues. Germline CDR1 is KGHSH and CDR2 is LQKENI. Trimming took 1 base from V and 4 from J; bases not matched to a gene: 11. The CDR3: CASSPRVTPDRAYGYTF. The CDR3 DNA follows: TGTGCCAGCTCACCACGGGTTACACCGGACAGGGCCTATGGCTACACCTTC.

This clone has a single count. The chain joins TRBV7-9 to TRBJ1-1; TRBD1 agrees at 7 bases. Germline values: CDR1 SEHNR, CDR2 FQNEAQ (reference sequence). The CDR3 contains 17 residues. The V gene end was trimmed by 4 bases and the J gene end by 6 bases; junction bases not matched to a gene: 17. The DNA for the CDR3 is TGTGCCAGCAGCTCCCTTGGAGGGGGCAGGGGGGACTCTGAAGCTTTCTTT. This encodes CASSSLGGGRGDSEAFF.

CDR3 in DNA: TGTGCCAGCAGCCAACAGGGGGCCGGAACTGAAGCTTTCTTT. This gives the protein CASSQQGAGTEAFF. The J gene is TRBJ1-1, the V gene TRBV11-3; TRBD1 matches at 9 bases. The CDR3 is 14 amino acids. Germline V gene data show CDR1 as SGHNT and CDR2 as YENEEA. The trim removed 5 bases at V and 5 bases at J, leaving 6 bases unmatched.

J is TRBJ2-2 and V is TRBV5-1, with TRBD1 identical over 7 bases. Per germline, CDR1 SGHRS and CDR2 YFSETQ. The CDR3 covers 15 residues. V lost 1 base and J lost 7; bases outside the gene matches: 7. The DNA for the CDR3 is TGCGCCAGCAGCTTGCCTGGACAGGCCAGCGGGGAGCTGTTTTTT. Protein: CASSLPGQASGELFF.

The rearrangement uses TRBV2 and TRBJ1-6, with D unresolved. Trimming removed 0 bases from V and 10 bases from J, with 10 bases in between. This CDR3 has 14 residues. Germline values: CDR1 SNHLY, CDR2 FYNNEI. DNA of the CDR3: TGTGCCAGCAGTGAAGCTTTGAGGGAATCACCCCTCCACTTT. Its translation: CASSEALRESPLHF.

This sequence joins TRBV5-1 and TRBJ2-2; no reliable D call. Germline CDR1 is SGHRS and CDR2 is YFSETQ. Trimming shortened V by 5 bases and J by 1 base, and 9 bases separated the two germline ends. This CDR3 contains 14 residues. This CDR3 is CASRAAMNTGELFF. Written as DNA, the CDR3 is TGCGCCAGCAGAGCCGCTATGAACACCGGGGAGCTGTTTTTT.

This sequence joins TRBV29-1 and TRBJ1-2; possible D gene TRBD1, 5 bases. CDR3 length: 13 residues. V dropped 6 bases and J dropped 4 bases, with 15 bases sitting between them. Germline V gene lookup returns CDR1 SQVTM and CDR2 ANQGSEA. The CDR3 DNA is TGCAGCGTAGGATCGGGGGAGGGCTATGGCTACACCTTC. Protein: CSVGSGEGYGYTF.

The rearrangement uses TRBV18 and TRBJ2-7, with 8 bases matching TRBD1. The ends lost 2 bases at V and 4 bases at J; junction bases unmatched: 4. The CDR3 sequence is 14 residues long. Germline V gene sequence: CDR1 KGHSH, CDR2 LQKENI. CDR3 sequence: CASSPGQGHYEQYF. For the CDR3, the DNA is TGTGCCAGCTCACCAGGACAGGGTCATTACGAGCAGTACTTC.

The chain is built from TRBV5-1 and TRBJ2-7, with a weak D call TRBD1 (6 bases). Per the germline V gene, CDR1 is SGHRS and CDR2 is YFSETQ. This CDR3 is 13 amino acids long. V shed 0 bases and J shed 13 bases, with 17 bases lying between them. DNA of the CDR3: TGCGCCAGCAGCTTGGACGTACAGGGCGTCCCCTACTTC. It is translated as CASSLDVQGVPYF.

This clone was counted a single time. The rearrangement links TRBV11-2 to TRBJ2-1; the match to TRBD2 covers 7 bases. The CDR3 sequence is 17 residues long. Germline V lookup: CDR1 SGHAT, CDR2 FQNNGV. Trimming cost V 7 bases and J 9 bases; bases outside gene matches: 21. The CDR3 bases are TGTGCCAGCACCCGCCAAGTAGGCGGGGGTAGGTTGGGTGAGCAGTTCTTC. Translating gives CASTRQVGGGRLGEQFF.

This clone showed up just a few times. V usage is TRBV6-5 and J usage is TRBJ2-2; D possibly corresponds to TRBD2 (5 bases). The germline CDR1 and CDR2 sequences are MNHEY and SVGAGI. Trimming cost V 6 bases and J 5 bases, with 16 bases left between them. This CDR3 spans 15 amino acids. This chain's CDR3 is CASRPVGERTGELFF. The CDR3 DNA follows: TGTGCCAGCAGACCCGTTGGGGAGAGGACCGGGGAGCTGTTTTTT.

Points on this clone: Germline and junction disagree at one end, which may indicate a read error. V usage is TRBV2 and J usage is TRBJ1-3, with D perhaps matching TRBD1 (5 bases). Germline V gives CDR1 SNHLY, CDR2 FYNNEI. The CDR3 consists of 17 residues. CDR3 residues: CPSWDGGDGAPGNTIYF. For the CDR3, the DNA is TGTCCCAGCTGGGATGGGGGGGATGGGGCTCCTGGAAACACCATATATTTT.

This chain links TRBV6-5 with TRBJ1-1; TRBD1 aligns across 7 bases. The CDR3 runs to 14 residues. Trimming at V came to 4 bases and at J to 1 base, leaving 3 bases not matched to a gene. The germline gives CDR1 MNHEY, CDR2 SVGAGI. The CDR3 nucleotides are TGTGCCAGCAGTTGTGGACAGGAGAACACTGAAGCTTTCTTT. This encodes CASSCGQENTEAFF.